Many counts were recorded for the clone carrying this T cell receptor beta chain. A CD8+CD4-CCR7+CD45RA+ phenotype served as the sorting definition for naive CD8 T cells. The sample is drawn from a study of molecular identifiers for immune sequencing clone quantification. The CDR3 length is 17 residues. Germline CDR1 is SGDLS and CDR2 is YYNGEE. After removal of 3 bases from V and 6 bases from J, the junction contained 15 bases not matched to a gene. Bulk libraries came from a prior protocol with listed TCR primers. One entry per CDR3 protein, called by TCRdb with MiXCR from the PCR reads. Counted here are about 640,000 distinct CDR3 sequences, around 20% occurring once; the ten biggest clones make up roughly 0.83%.

Source material: naive CD8+ T cells from blood, with Jurkat cell RNA spiked in. Subset indicated: FACS-sorted CD8+CD4-CCR7+CD45RA+ naive T cells. V gene TRBV9 combines with J gene TRBJ2-3; 8 nucleotides line up with TRBD1. This TCR came from a human donor in good health. Some libraries in this study had Jurkat cell RNA spiked in. The CDR3 region is CASSGGGILTGVDTQYF. The CDR3 DNA is TGTGCCAGCAGCGGAGGAGGGATCTTGACAGGGGTGGATACGCAGTATTTT.